This is a list of T cell receptor beta chains from one sample in a study of shared clonotypes between healthy human individuals. TCRdb's table, derived via immunoSEQ multiplex PCR, lists solely in-frame clones and lacks some. The data contain fewer than 850,000 clones, roughly 78% of them seen just once; the ten biggest clones take up about 2%. The sequencing input was memory CD4+ T cells sorted from blood. These receptors all come from a woman aged 30 to 39 in good health. The CDR3 runs from the conserved cysteine through the conserved F or W. A D gene is named only where the DNA matches it firmly. Size tells how often a clone was seen (once, few, many) or the class of an expanded clone, and some rows leave it out.

J | D | size | V | DNA | CDR3
TRBJ1-2 | TRBD1 | NA | TRBV28 | TGTGCCAGCAGACCCACGACAGGGGGGAAATATGGCTACACCTTC | CASRPTTGGKYGYTF
TRBJ2-5 | NA | NA | TRBV4-1 | TGCGCCAGCAGCCATAATGACAATCGGGTCGGGAACCAAGAGACCCAGTACTTC | CASSHNDNRVGNQETQYF
TRBJ2-3 | TRBD2 | few | TRBV19 | TGTGCCAGTAGGTTAGCGGGAGAGACAGATACGCAGTATTTT | CASRLAGETDTQYF
TRBJ2-7 | TRBD2 | NA | TRBV2 | TGTGCCAGCAGTCGCGAGACTAGCGGATATCAGTACTTC | CASSRETSGYQYF
TRBJ2-3 | NA | NA | TRBV5-1 | TGCGCCAGCAGCTACCGGGACACAGATACGCAGTATTTT | CASSYRDTDTQYF
TRBJ2-3 | NA | NA | TRBV7-2 | TGTGCCAGCAGCTTAGCGGGCGTTCCCAGCACAGATACGCAGTATTTT | CASSLAGVPSTDTQYF
TRBJ2-7 | NA | NA | TRBV11-2 | TGTGCCAGCAGCGACCCCCGGGGGAGGAAAATCGAGCAGTACTTC | CASSDPRGRKIEQYF
TRBJ2-3 | NA | NA | TRBV7-2 | TGTGCCAGCAGCTTAGTAGCAGGGTCAGATACGCAGTATTTT | CASSLVAGSDTQYF
TRBJ2-2 | TRBD2 | NA | TRBV5-4 | TGTGCCAGCAGCTTTGGACTAGGAGGCCCCGGGGAGCTGTTTTTT | CASSFGLGGPGELFF
TRBJ1-3 | NA | NA | TRBV9 | TGTGCCAGCAGCATACAGGACGCTGGAAACACCATATATTTT | CASSIQDAGNTIYF
TRBJ1-1 | TRBD1 | NA | TRBV27 | TGTGCCAGCAGCAGGGGGCGCGACACTGAAGCTTTCTTT | CASSRGRDTEAFF
TRBJ2-1 | NA | once | TRBV4-2 | TGTGCCAGCAGCCAAGATAGGAGGTGGGTCGATGAGCAGTTCTTC | CASSQDRRWVDEQFF
TRBJ2-3 | TRBD2 | NA | TRBV5-1 | TGCGCCAGCAGCTTGACTAGCGGGAACTACGGGGATACGCAGTATTTT | CASSLTSGNYGDTQYF
TRBJ2-7 | TRBD2 | few | TRBV4-1 | TGCGCCAGCAGCCAAGTTAGGAGCGGGAGGTCCCACGAGCAGTACTTC | CASSQVRSGRSHEQYF
TRBJ1-2 | NA | NA | TRBV27 | TGTGCCAGCAGTTCCCGACGGAGTGCTAACTATGGCTACACCTTC | CASSSRRSANYGYTF
TRBJ2-2 | TRBD1 | few | TRBV6-4 | TGTGCCAGCAGTGACGGACAGGGGGCCGGGGAGCTGTTTTTT | CASSDGQGAGELFF
TRBJ2-1 | TRBD2 | NA | TRBV5-1 | TGCGCCAGCAGCCAAGGGGCTATAGCGGGTTTCTCCTACAATGAGCAGTTCTTC | CASSQGAIAGFSYNEQFF
TRBJ2-1 | NA | few | TRBV4-2 | TGTGCCAGCAGCCAAGATCCGGTCGCCTACAATGAGCAGTTCTTC | CASSQDPVAYNEQFF